This TCR beta chain was found in a study of T-cell reconstitution after alpha-beta-depleted transplantation in children. This clonotype was observed many times. Germline V gene lookup returns CDR1 SEHNR and CDR2 FQNEAQ (reference sequence). Deletions cut 6 bases from V and 8 bases from J, with 14 bases between. This CDR3 has 14 residues. TCRbeta library preparation incorporated unique molecular identifiers. TCRdb called the PCR reads again in MiXCR, with one record for every CDR3 protein. The sample contains 200,000 to 250,000 distinct CDR3 sequences, more than 10% of which appear only once. The rearrangement links TRBV7-9 to TRBJ1-6; no reliable D call. This receptor was obtained from a human donor who donated a stem cell graft to a child with acute lymphoblastic leukemia. The starting material was PBMCs from the stem cell graft donor, obtained from the stem cell graft. The CDR3: CASSRRQDDSPLHF. Here the CDR3 DNA reads TGTGCCAGCAGTCGGCGGCAGGACGATTCACCCCTCCACTTT.